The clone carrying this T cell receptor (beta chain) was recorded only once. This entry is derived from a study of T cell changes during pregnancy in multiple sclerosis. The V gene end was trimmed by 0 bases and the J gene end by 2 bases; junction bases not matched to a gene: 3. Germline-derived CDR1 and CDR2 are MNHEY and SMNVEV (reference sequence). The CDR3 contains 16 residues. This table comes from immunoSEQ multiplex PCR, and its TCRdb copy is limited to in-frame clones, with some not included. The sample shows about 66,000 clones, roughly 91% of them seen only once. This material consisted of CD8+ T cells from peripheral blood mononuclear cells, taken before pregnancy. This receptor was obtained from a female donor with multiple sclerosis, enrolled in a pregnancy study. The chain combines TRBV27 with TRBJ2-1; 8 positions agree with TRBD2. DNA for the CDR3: TGTGCCAGCAGTTTATCGGGACTAGTCGCCTACAATGAGCAGTTCTTC. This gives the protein CASSLSGLVAYNEQFF.